Detailed here is one T cell receptor beta chain. The antigen is unknown. Sequencing used immunoSEQ multiplex PCR; TCRdb keeps in-frame clones, though not all of them. Among 150,000 or so clones listed, around 90% were seen once. This record belongs to a study of graft-versus-host responses after intestinal transplantation. From germline, CDR1 is LNHDA and CDR2 SQIVND (reference sequence). This CDR3 spans 19 amino acids. V gave up 4 bases and J gave up 3 bases; unmatched junction bases: 11. The rearrangement links TRBV19 to TRBJ2-4; 14 bases match TRBD2. The receptor was isolated from a human donor who received an intestinal transplant. The starting material was unstimulated CD4+ T cells sorted from spleen or lymph node cells, obtained before intestinal transplant. CDR3 in DNA: TGTGCCAGTAGTACCACCGGGACTAGCGGGAGCTTCGGCAAAAACATTCAGTACTTC. Amino acid sequence: CASSTTGTSGSFGKNIQYF. Variable domain in full (rest from reference TRBV19 and TRBJ2-4): DGGITQSPKYLFRKEGQNVTLSCEQNLNHDAMYWYRQDPGQGLRLIYYSQIVNDFQKGDIAEGYSVSREKKESFPLTVTSAQKNPTAFYLCASSTTGTSGSFGKNIQYFGAGTRLSVL.